Listed here is a single T cell receptor beta chain. CDR3 length: 11 amino acids. V dropped 6 bases and J dropped 11 bases, with 11 bases sitting between them. Germline CDR1 and CDR2: SNHLY and FYNNEI. cDNA serving as the sequencing template came from extracted, reverse transcribed RNA. The repertoire was sequenced with immunoSEQ multiplex PCR; TCRdb's copy has only in-frame clones and lacks some. The top ten clones hold around 0.46% of a sample with some 130,000 clones, approximately 53% of them seen once. Treatment reported: oral pan-JAK inhibitor, 5-10 mg twice daily. The data stem from a study of CD8+ T cells in alopecia areata.

The chain combines TRBV2 with TRBJ2-1; no definite D call. The sample was CD4+ T cells sorted from blood, taken at week 4, from a patient treated with tofacitinib. The receptor was derived from a human donor with alopecia areata. CDR3 DNA: TGTGCCAGCAGGTTCCTGCAGCAGCAGTTCTTC. Its translation: CASRFLQQQFF.